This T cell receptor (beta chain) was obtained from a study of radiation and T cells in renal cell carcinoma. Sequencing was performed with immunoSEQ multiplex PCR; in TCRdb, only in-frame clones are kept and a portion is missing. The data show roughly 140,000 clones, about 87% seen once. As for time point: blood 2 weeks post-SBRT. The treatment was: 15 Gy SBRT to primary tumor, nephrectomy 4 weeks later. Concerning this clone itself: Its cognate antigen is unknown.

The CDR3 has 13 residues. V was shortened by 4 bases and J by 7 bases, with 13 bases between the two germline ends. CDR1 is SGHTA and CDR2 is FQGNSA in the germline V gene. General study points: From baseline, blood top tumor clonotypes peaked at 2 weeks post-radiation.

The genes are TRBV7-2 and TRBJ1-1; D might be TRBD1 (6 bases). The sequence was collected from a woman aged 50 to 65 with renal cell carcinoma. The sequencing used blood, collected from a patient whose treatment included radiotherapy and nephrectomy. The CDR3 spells CASSSMRGVEAFF. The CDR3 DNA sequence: TGTGCCAGCAGCTCGATGAGGGGGGTTGAAGCTTTCTTT.